The 24 T cell receptor beta chains listed next were all sequenced from one sample in a study of T cells in Graves' hyperthyroidism and ophthalmopathy. TCR beta CDR3 sequences were amplified from RNA transcripts. The HTBI primer set drove a first-round RT-PCR of the TCR CDR3. TCRdb re-derived calls from the multiplex PCR reads in MiXCR, one entry per CDR3 protein. This sample has around 600,000 distinct CDR3 sequences; over 40% occur once, and the top ten carry more than 7%. The sample taken for sequencing was peripheral blood or thyroid tissue (not recorded which). All receptors come from an adult man with Graves' disease, either hyperthyroidism or ophthalmopathy (not recorded which).

The chain has TRBV7-8 and TRBJ2-7; D not resolved. Trimming took off 5 bases at V and 2 bases at J, with 13 bases between the two ends. Germline-derived CDR1 and CDR2 are SGHVS and FQNEAQ. The length of the CDR3 is 14 residues. CDR3 in DNA: TGTGCCAGCAGCGTAGAGGCCCACACCTACGAGCAGTACTTC. It translates to CASSVEAHTYEQYF.

This clonotype occurred once. The V and J genes are TRBV7-6 and TRBJ1-1; weak D call: TRBD1 (5 bases). The ends were cut back, 7 bases at V and 4 bases at J, with 16 bases in the middle. From germline, CDR1 is SGHVS and CDR2 FNYEAQ. This CDR3 has 14 residues. CDR3 sequence: CASISLGDLTEAFF. The CDR3 DNA reads TGTGCCAGCATTTCACTTGGGGACCTCACTGAAGCTTTCTTT.

The chain is built from TRBV7-2 and TRBJ1-3, with D unresolved. CDR1 and CDR2 (germline): SGHTA, FQGNSA. The germline V and J ends were trimmed by 6 bases and 2 bases, with 14 bases remaining between them. This CDR3 region has 15 residues. CDR3 amino acids: CASSLGSAAGNTIYF. CDR3 nucleotides: TGTGCCAGCAGTCTCGGATCTGCTGCTGGAAACACCATATATTTT.

A note on this clonotype: A much larger clone lies one base from this, so it may be a read error. The chain carries TRBV24-1 and TRBJ1-1, with D unresolved. V lost 3 bases to trimming and J lost 11 bases, with 18 bases between them. CDR1 and CDR2 (germline): KGHDR, SFDVKD. This CDR3 is 14 amino acids long. CDR3 loop: CATSDPRGSGDAFF. The CDR3 DNA is TGTGCCACCAGTGATCCCAGAGGGTCCGGGGATGCTTTCTTT.

The chain is built from TRBV20-1 and TRBJ2-7, with D possibly TRBD2 on 5 matching bases. This CDR3 comprises 16 residues. Germline lookup yields CDR1 DFQATT and CDR2 SNEGSKA (reference sequence). The V and J ends lost 0 bases and 3 bases respectively, with 18 bases between them. This CDR3 reads CSARDGRGVTGYEQYF. The CDR3 bases are TGCAGTGCTAGAGATGGCCGGGGAGTCACGGGCTACGAGCAGTACTTC.

This clonotype was detected ten times or more. The V gene is TRBV9, the J gene TRBJ2-5, with TRBD2 matching 7 bases. After removal of 4 bases from V and 2 bases from J, the junction contained 5 bases not matched to a gene. The CDR3 has 14 amino acids. Germline CDR1 reads SGDLS; CDR2 reads YYNGEE. The CDR3 region has the DNA TGTGCCAGCAGCCATAGGACTAGACAAGAGACCCAGTACTTC. Translation: CASSHRTRQETQYF.

About this clonotype itself: This may be a read error: a much more frequent sequence differs by one nucleotide. The J gene is TRBJ2-5, the V gene TRBV7-9; possible D gene TRBD1, 6 bases. CDR3 size: 11 residues. Looked up from germline, CDR1 is SEHNR and CDR2 is FQNEAQ (reference sequence). V dropped 8 bases and J dropped 9 bases, with 13 bases sitting between them. The chain's CDR3 is CASGKDSAQYF. In DNA, the CDR3 is TGTGCCAGCGGCAAGGACAGCGCCCAGTACTTC.

CDR3 sequence reads: CSVEGTGGEKLFF. Written as DNA, the CDR3 is TGCAGCGTTGAAGGGACAGGGGGCGAAAAACTGTTTTTT. V gene TRBV29-1 combines with J gene TRBJ1-4; the match to TRBD1 covers 11 bases. This CDR3 spans 13 amino acids. Germline V gene sequence: CDR1 SQVTM, CDR2 ANQGSEA. The V gene end was trimmed by 1 base and the J gene end by 8 bases; junction bases not matched to a gene: 0.

This clonotype was picked up a small number of times. This rearrangement joins TRBV7-2 to TRBJ1-1, with no clear D. Germline values: CDR1 SGHTA, CDR2 FQGNSA. This CDR3 comprises 15 residues. Trimming shortened V by 5 bases and J by 5 bases, and 18 bases separated the two germline ends. This CDR3 is CASSPGNKIYTEAFF. CDR3 coding DNA: TGTGCCAGCAGCCCCGGGAACAAGATATATACTGAAGCTTTCTTT.

There are many counts of this clonotype. The chain employs TRBV15 and TRBJ1-5; a possible D gene is TRBD1 (5 bases). V was clipped by 0 bases and J by 2 bases, with 14 bases between them. This CDR3 contains 17 residues. In germline, CDR1 is LNHNV, CDR2 YYDKDF (reference sequence). In DNA, the CDR3 is TGTGCCACCAGCAGAGATCCCAGGGTTAGGGGCAATCAGCCCCAGCATTTT. It is translated as CATSRDPRVRGNQPQHF.

V is TRBV24-1 and J is TRBJ1-5, with D possibly matching TRBD1 (5 bases). Germline V gives CDR1 KGHDR, CDR2 SFDVKD. V was trimmed by 3 bases and J by 2 bases, leaving 16 bases between them. The CDR3 has 17 amino acids. The CDR3 bases are TGTGCCACCAGTGATCCCCGGGACTTGAAGGGCAATCAGCCCCAGCATTTT. Residues: CATSDPRDLKGNQPQHF.

Regarding this clonotype: Compared with germline, one end of the junction differs, possibly owing to a read error. The chain links TRBV6-5 to TRBJ1-5, with D possibly matching TRBD1 (6 bases). The CDR3 totals 15 residues. The germline V gene has CDR1 MNHEY and CDR2 SVGAGI. The DNA for the CDR3 is TGTGCCATCAGTTACCAGGGGACGTCGAATCAGCCCCAGCATTTT. The encoded protein is CAISYQGTSNQPQHF.

The chain has TRBV12-3 or TRBV12-4 and TRBJ2-5; a weak D match, TRBD2 (5 bases). The CDR3 length is 14 residues. Trimming stripped 2 bases from V and 7 bases from J, with 14 bases between. CDR3 coding DNA: TGTGCCAGCAGTTTAATCGCTAGCACGATGACCCAGTACTTC. Encoded protein: CASSLIASTMTQYF.

This clonotype appeared many times. V and J are TRBV29-1 and TRBJ1-2; 7 positions match TRBD1. The J segment lost 8 bases and the V segment lost 4 bases, leaving 10 bases of the junction unmatched. The CDR3 sequence is 13 residues long. Per germline, CDR1 SQVTM and CDR2 ANQGSEA. CDR3 sequence (DNA): TGCAGCGTTGGTAACAGGGGAGTGCAAGGCTACACCTTC. Protein product: CSVGNRGVQGYTF.

This clonotype was recorded a few times. This sequence joins TRBV20-1 and TRBJ1-2; no clear D gene. Germline loops: CDR1 DFQATT, CDR2 SNEGSKA (reference sequence). V lost 6 bases and J 2 bases, leaving 13 bases between the germline ends. The CDR3 runs 13 residues. For the CDR3, the DNA is TGCAGTGCCTCTAGGACGGGGAACTATGGCTACACCTTC. Translation: CSASRTGNYGYTF.

This clonotype was counted at least ten times. This chain joins TRBV7-2 and TRBJ1-6; TRBD1 matches at 8 bases. The V and J ends lost 1 base and 1 base, in that order; junction bases with no gene match: 3. This CDR3 is 17 amino acids long. The germline gives CDR1 SGHTA, CDR2 FQGNSA. DNA of the CDR3: TGTGCCAGCAGCTTAGGGCAGGGGGCTTCCTATAATTCACCCCTCCACTTT. Its protein is CASSLGQGASYNSPLHF.

This clonotype was found a few times. The chain combines TRBV5-5 with TRBJ1-4; unclear D gene. The V end lost 7 bases, the J end lost 2 bases, and 12 bases lay between the germline ends. Germline-derived CDR1 and CDR2 are SGHKS and YYEKEE (reference sequence). The CDR3 totals 14 residues. This CDR3 reads CASRRDGTNEKLFF. CDR3 sequence (DNA): TGTGCCAGCCGGAGAGACGGTACTAATGAAAAACTGTTTTTT.

The chain combines TRBV19 with TRBJ2-1; TRBD2 matches at 8 bases. Germline values: CDR1 LNHDA, CDR2 SQIVND (reference sequence). V lost 7 bases to trimming and J lost 3 bases; unmatched junction nucleotides: 8. This CDR3 comprises 15 residues. The CDR3 sequence is CASTRGEVGYNEQFF. The CDR3 DNA sequence: TGTGCCAGTACGCGGGGGGAGGTCGGCTACAATGAGCAGTTCTTC.

This clonotype has only a few counts. The chain uses TRBV19 and TRBJ1-2, with no clear D. CDR1 and CDR2 (germline): LNHDA, SQIVND (reference sequence). The CDR3 is 12 amino acids. Trimming cost V 7 bases and J 4 bases, with 10 bases left between them. CDR3 sequence reads: CASMRSTYGYTF. CDR3 bases: TGTGCCAGTATGCGGAGTACCTATGGCTACACCTTC.

This clonotype was detected many times. V is TRBV2 and J is TRBJ2-5, with TRBD1 as a possible D gene (5 bases). The CDR3 spans 13 residues. V lost 10 bases and J lost 1, with 13 bases in between. The germline V gene has CDR1 SNHLY and CDR2 FYNNEI. The CDR3: CATLAGFQETQYF. The CDR3 DNA is TGTGCCACGTTGGCAGGGTTCCAAGAGACCCAGTACTTC.

This sequence joins TRBV14 and TRBJ1-2, with 11 bases identical to TRBD1. Germline trimming cut 4 bases from V and 5 bases from J; bases unmatched to any gene: 6. The CDR3 extends over 15 amino acids. Germline CDR1 is SGHDN and CDR2 is FVKESK. The CDR3 spells CASSRLGQGAYGYTF. The CDR3 DNA reads as TGTGCCAGCAGCCGGCTAGGACAGGGGGCTTATGGCTACACCTTC.

In this sample, this clonotype turned up many times. The chain uses TRBV7-2 and TRBJ1-5, with D perhaps matching TRBD1 (5 bases). V dropped 3 bases and J dropped 9 bases, with 18 bases sitting between them. The CDR3 contains 15 residues. The germline V gene has CDR1 SGHTA and CDR2 FQGNSA. CDR3 nucleotides: TGTGCCAGCAGCTTTGAGGGACTGGGCCGGTGGCCCCAGCATTTT. Translated: CASSFEGLGRWPQHF.

This chain joins TRBV29-1 and TRBJ2-7; D unclear. The length of the CDR3 is 13 residues. CDR1 is SQVTM and CDR2 is ANQGSEA in the germline V gene. Trimming took 6 bases from V and 0 from J, leaving 12 bases between them. CDR3 DNA sequence: TGCAGCGTCGCCCCAGGAGTCTCCTACGAGCAGTACTTC. Amino acid sequence: CSVAPGVSYEQYF.

This clonotype was recorded many times. The chain is built from TRBV25-1 and TRBJ1-2; D is undetermined. This CDR3 has 11 amino acids. Trimming removed 7 bases from V and 8 bases from J, with 11 bases in between. The germline CDR1 and CDR2 sequences are MGHDK and SYGVNS. This chain's CDR3 is CASMELGGYTF. For the CDR3, the DNA is TGTGCCAGCATGGAGCTCGGGGGCTACACCTTC.